The 21 T cell receptor beta chains presented below share a single source sample, sequenced in a study of T cell responses to AZD1222 COVID-19 vaccine. The method was immunoSEQ multiplex PCR; TCRdb's version includes in-frame clones alone and lacks a portion of them. The sample consists of about 140,000 clones, 90% to 95% of them appearing once. Sequencing used peripheral blood, obtained 28 days after the second AZD1222 dose. The receptors come from an adult who received the AZD1222 COVID-19 vaccine.

The V gene is TRBV29-1, the J gene TRBJ1-5, with 7 bases that match TRBD1. This CDR3 is 14 amino acids long. The trim removed 5 bases at V and 5 bases at J, leaving 9 bases unmatched. Germline CDR1 is SQVTM and CDR2 is ANQGSEA. CDR3 nucleotide sequence: TGCAGCGTTCGCGGCGCAGGGGGAGATCAGCCCCAGCATTTT. Protein product: CSVRGAGGDQPQHF.

The chain is built from TRBV28 and TRBJ2-1; D unresolved. Looked up from germline, CDR1 is MDHEN and CDR2 is SYDVKM. V was cut by 5 bases and J by 5 bases, with 7 bases left in between. The CDR3 has 12 residues. The CDR3 loop is CASSLLNNEQFF. The CDR3 DNA reads as TGTGCCAGCAGTCTACTCAACAATGAGCAGTTCTTC.

This chain uses TRBV5-1 with TRBJ2-1; a weak D match, TRBD2 (5 bases). The CDR3 loop spans 14 amino acids. V gave up 3 bases and J gave up 8 bases, with 15 bases separating them. The germline V gene encodes CDR1 SGHRS and CDR2 YFSETQ. The CDR3 DNA reads as TGCGCCAGCAGCTCCACAACTAGTTCGGATGAGCAGTTCTTC. This sequence encodes CASSSTTSSDEQFF.

The gene calls are TRBV19 and TRBJ1-1; no firm D call. V lost 6 bases and J lost 0, with 11 bases in between. The germline gives CDR1 LNHDA, CDR2 SQIVND (reference sequence). There are 14 residues in the CDR3. In nucleotides, the CDR3 is TGTGCCAGTAGAAAGGCTTCAATGAACACTGAAGCTTTCTTT. Its translation: CASRKASMNTEAFF. Full variable domain (outside the CDR3, taken from reference TRBV19 and TRBJ1-1): DGGITQSPKYLFRKEGQNVTLSCEQNLNHDAMYWYRQDPGQGLRLIYYSQIVNDFQKGDIAEGYSVSREKKESFPLTVTSAQKNPTAFYLCASRKASMNTEAFFGQGTRLTVV.

As for this clone: Being one base from a much bigger clone, this may be a read error. The chain couples TRBV12-3 or TRBV12-4 to TRBJ2-5; D call uncertain. CDR3 length equals 13 residues. Trimming removed 1 base at V and 1 base at J, with 4 bases between. Here the CDR3 reads CASSLGTQETQYF. CDR3 bases: TGTGCCAGCAGTTTAGGGACCCAAGAGACCCAGTACTTC.

This rearrangement joins TRBV5-1 to TRBJ1-2; 9 bases are a match to TRBD1. Losses at the gene ends were 7 bases for V and 4 bases for J; bases not matched to a gene: 17. The CDR3 length is 17 residues. Germline lookup yields CDR1 SGHRS and CDR2 YFSETQ. The CDR3 here is CASAGTGSGAIGYGYTF. CDR3 coding DNA: TGCGCCAGCGCCGGGACAGGGTCGGGAGCTATCGGCTATGGCTACACCTTC.

The CDR3 region has the DNA TGTGCCAGCAGTTTAATTTCTAGCGGGAGTGATGAGCAGTTCTTC. Its translation: CASSLISSGSDEQFF. J is TRBJ2-1 and V is TRBV28; TRBD2 matches at 10 bases. The J segment lost 8 bases and the V segment lost 2 bases, leaving 6 bases of the junction unmatched. This CDR3 has 15 residues. Germline CDR1 reads MDHEN; CDR2 reads SYDVKM.

About this clone itself: Additional DNA sequences in this sample encode the identical CDR3. The V and J genes are TRBV28 and TRBJ1-1; D not certain. V was clipped by 7 bases and J by 1 base, with 4 bases between them. The CDR3 sequence is 11 residues long. Germline V gene sequence: CDR1 MDHEN, CDR2 SYDVKM. CDR3 region: CASNRNTEAFF. CDR3 DNA sequence: TGTGCCAGCAACCGGAACACTGAAGCTTTCTTT.

The gene calls are TRBV6-6 and TRBJ2-1; TRBD2 matches 13 bases. V shed 7 bases, J shed 9 bases, and the junction held 12 bases outside the gene matches. From germline, CDR1 is MNHNY and CDR2 SVGAGI (reference sequence). The CDR3 is 16 residues long. CDR3 region: CASNSRTSGSLGEQFF. The DNA of the CDR3 is TGTGCCAGCAATTCCCGGACTAGCGGGAGTCTAGGTGAGCAGTTCTTC.

Only one count was recorded for this clone. The DNA of the CDR3 is TGTGCCTGGAGTGATTATAGCAATCAGCCCCAGCATTTT. Protein: CAWSDYSNQPQHF. The chain is built from TRBV30 and TRBJ1-5; no firm D call. From germline, CDR1 is GTSNPN and CDR2 SVGIG (reference sequence). The V and J ends lost 1 base and 0 bases respectively, with 4 bases between them. This CDR3 is 13 amino acids long.

This sequence joins TRBV28 and TRBJ1-5; D not certain. The V gene's germline CDR1 is MDHEN and CDR2 SYDVKM. The CDR3 totals 15 residues. V lost 5 bases and J 6 bases, leaving 17 bases between the germline ends. The CDR3, as DNA: TGTGCCAGCAGTGGAACGGGATTTTTGGCTCAGCCCCAGCATTTT. The encoded protein is CASSGTGFLAQPQHF.

A few counts support this clone. The chain employs TRBV7-8 and TRBJ2-5; D is perhaps TRBD2 (7 bases). V lost 1 base and J 5 bases, leaving 17 bases between the germline ends. The CDR3 runs to 16 residues. CDR1 and CDR2 (germline): SGHVS, FQNEAQ. In nucleotides, the CDR3 is TGTGCCAGCAGCTTAGTCGGGCGGGGGCCGGGGGAGACCCAGTACTTC. It codes for CASSLVGRGPGETQYF.

Written as DNA, the CDR3 is TGTGCCAGCAGCTTATTGATGATGGGAGGGGGTCAAAACATTCAGTACTTC. This codes for CASSLLMMGGGQNIQYF. This sequence joins TRBV7-3 and TRBJ2-4, with D tentatively TRBD2 (7 bases). This CDR3 has 17 residues. CDR1 is SGHTA and CDR2 is FQGTGA in the germline V gene. The V end lost 2 bases, the J end lost 5 bases, and 19 bases lay between the germline ends.

This chain joins TRBV10-3 and TRBJ1-4; unclear D gene. V shed 2 bases and J shed 2 bases, with 3 bases lying between them. CDR1 ENHRY and CDR2 SYGVKD come from the germline V gene. The CDR3 contains 13 residues. CDR3 bases: TGTGCCATCAGTGAGATGACTAATGAAAAACTGTTTTTT. Its protein product is CAISEMTNEKLFF.

This rearrangement joins TRBV6-5 to TRBJ2-7, with unresolved D. The V and J ends lost 6 bases and 2 bases respectively, with 14 bases between them. The germline gives CDR1 MNHEY, CDR2 SVGAGI. The CDR3 runs to 14 residues. The CDR3 sequence: CASSPDIGPYEQYF. The CDR3 nucleotides are TGTGCCAGCAGCCCAGACATAGGACCCTACGAGCAGTACTTC.

The rearrangement uses TRBV10-3 and TRBJ2-3; D may be TRBD2 (5 bases). The CDR3 loop spans 14 amino acids. Germline lookup yields CDR1 ENHRY and CDR2 SYGVKD. V shed 6 bases and J shed 3 bases, with 13 bases lying between them. For the CDR3, the DNA is TGTGCCATCAGCGCTACGCTAGCAACAGATACGCAGTATTTT. Its translation: CAISATLATDTQYF.

This clone was seen a single time. The chain joins TRBV6-5 to TRBJ1-5; TRBD1 might be the D (5 bases). V dropped 8 bases and J dropped 6 bases, with 14 bases sitting between them. Germline CDR1 and CDR2: MNHEY and SVGAGI. This CDR3 has 13 residues. CDR3: CASLRTGGQPQHF. CDR3 sequence (DNA): TGTGCCAGCCTTCGGACGGGGGGTCAGCCCCAGCATTTT.

This clone was seen just once. The chain recombines TRBV28 with TRBJ1-4, with 9 nucleotides matching TRBD1. The V and J ends lost 4 bases and 5 bases, in that order; junction bases with no gene match: 11. Per the germline V gene, CDR1 is MDHEN and CDR2 is SYDVKM. The CDR3 has 17 residues. The DNA of the CDR3 is TGTGCCAGCAGTTCACCACGACAGGGGGATGGGAATGAAAAACTGTTTTTT. It specifies CASSSPRQGDGNEKLFF. The entire variable domain, with the rest obtained from reference TRBV28 and TRBJ1-4, is as follows: DVKVTQSSRYLVKRTGEKVFLECVQDMDHENMFWYRQDPGLGLRLIYFSYDVKMKEKGDIPEGYSVSREKKERFSLILESASTNQTSMYLCASSSPRQGDGNEKLFFGSGTQLSVL.

Only one count was recorded for this clone. The chain has TRBV4-3 and TRBJ1-2; 9 bases map to TRBD1. This CDR3 contains 15 residues. The trim removed 4 bases at V and 8 bases at J, leaving 11 bases unmatched. In germline, CDR1 is LGHNA, CDR2 YSLEER. The CDR3 protein is CASSPRTGDLGGYTF. The CDR3 nucleotides are TGCGCCAGCAGCCCCCGGACAGGGGATCTAGGAGGCTACACCTTC.

This sequence joins TRBV28 and TRBJ1-1; the match to TRBD1 covers 7 bases. The CDR3 is made up of 17 amino acids. Germline V gene lookup returns CDR1 MDHEN and CDR2 SYDVKM. Trimming removed 3 bases from V and 0 bases from J; junction bases left unmatched: 10. The CDR3, as DNA: TGTGCCAGCAGTTTCTCAGTCAAGGGGGCGATGAACACTGAAGCTTTCTTT. This gives the protein CASSFSVKGAMNTEAFF.

V usage is TRBV19 and J usage is TRBJ1-1; D perhaps matches TRBD1 (5 bases). V was cut by 6 bases and J by 4 bases, with 15 bases left in between. Germline V CDR1 and CDR2: LNHDA, SQIVND (reference sequence). The CDR3 has 14 residues. CDR3 coding DNA: TGTGCCAGTAGGAACCGACATGGGGGCACTGAAGCTTTCTTT. Translating it yields CASRNRHGGTEAFF.